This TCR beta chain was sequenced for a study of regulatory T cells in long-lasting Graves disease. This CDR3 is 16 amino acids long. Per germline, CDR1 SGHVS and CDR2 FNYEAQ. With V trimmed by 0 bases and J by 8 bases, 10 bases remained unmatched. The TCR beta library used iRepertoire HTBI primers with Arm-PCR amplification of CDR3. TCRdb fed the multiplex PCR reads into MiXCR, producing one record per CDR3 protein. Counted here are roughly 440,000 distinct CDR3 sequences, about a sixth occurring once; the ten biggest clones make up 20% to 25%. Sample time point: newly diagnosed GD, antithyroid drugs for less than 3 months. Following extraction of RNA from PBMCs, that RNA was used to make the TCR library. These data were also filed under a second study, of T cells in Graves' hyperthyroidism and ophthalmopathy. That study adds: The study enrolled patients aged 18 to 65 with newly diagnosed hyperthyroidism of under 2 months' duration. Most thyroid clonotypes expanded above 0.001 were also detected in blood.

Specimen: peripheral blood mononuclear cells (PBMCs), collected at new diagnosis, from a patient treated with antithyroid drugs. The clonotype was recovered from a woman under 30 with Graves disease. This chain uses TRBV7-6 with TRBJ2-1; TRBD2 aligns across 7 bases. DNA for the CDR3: TGTGCCAGCAGCTTAGCGAGCGGGATGGTGACATATGAGCAGTTCTTC. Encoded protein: CASSLASGMVTYEQFF.